This TCR beta chain originates from a study of blood T cells in healthy people across ages. The draw of peripheral blood yielded about 9.4 milliliters from each donor. With a J-beta primer mix and a sample-barcoded 5' primer, a second PCR ran roughly 6 to 12 cycles. One entry per CDR3 protein, called by TCRdb with MiXCR from the 5' RACE reads. The top ten hold under 8% of the sample, which has about 1.5 million distinct CDR3 sequences, 40% to 50% seen once. This clonotype has a handful of counts. Germline-derived CDR1 and CDR2 are SGHRS and YFSETQ. The CDR3 length is 18 residues. V trimming: 3 bases; J trimming: 4 bases; junction bases outside the gene matches: 16.

The TCR sequence derives from a woman under 30 in good health. Material for sequencing was blood. This rearrangement joins TRBV5-1 to TRBJ2-5; 9 positions match TRBD1. The CDR3 is CASSSPGSQGASLETQYF. In nucleotides, the CDR3 is TGCGCCAGCAGCTCTCCTGGCTCACAGGGGGCCAGTTTAGAGACCCAGTACTTC.